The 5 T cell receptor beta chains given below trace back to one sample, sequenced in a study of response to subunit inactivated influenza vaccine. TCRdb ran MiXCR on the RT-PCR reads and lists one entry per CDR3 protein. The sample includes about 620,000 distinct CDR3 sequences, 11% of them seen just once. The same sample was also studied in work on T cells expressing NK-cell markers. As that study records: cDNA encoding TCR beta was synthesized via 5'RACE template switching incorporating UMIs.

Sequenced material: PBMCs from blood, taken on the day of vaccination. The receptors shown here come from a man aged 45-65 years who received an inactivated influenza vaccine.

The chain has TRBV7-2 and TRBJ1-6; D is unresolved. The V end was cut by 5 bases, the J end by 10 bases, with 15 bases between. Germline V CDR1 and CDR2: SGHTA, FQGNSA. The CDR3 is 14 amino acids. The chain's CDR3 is CASSPRRASSPLHF. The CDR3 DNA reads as TGTGCCAGCAGCCCTAGGAGGGCTTCATCACCCCTCCACTTT.

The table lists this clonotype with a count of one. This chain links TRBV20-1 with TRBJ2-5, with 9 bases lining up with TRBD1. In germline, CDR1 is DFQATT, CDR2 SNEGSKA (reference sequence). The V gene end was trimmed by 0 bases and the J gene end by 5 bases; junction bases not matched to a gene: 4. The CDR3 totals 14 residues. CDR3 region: CSARDPTGGETQYF. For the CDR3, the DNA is TGCAGTGCTAGAGACCCTACAGGGGGCGAGACCCAGTACTTC.

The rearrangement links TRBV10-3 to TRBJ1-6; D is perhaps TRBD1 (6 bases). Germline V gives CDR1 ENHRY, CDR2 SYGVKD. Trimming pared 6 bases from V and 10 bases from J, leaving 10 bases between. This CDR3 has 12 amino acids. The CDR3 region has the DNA TGTGCCATCAGCCAGGGGCGGTCACCCCTCCACTTT. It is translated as CAISQGRSPLHF.

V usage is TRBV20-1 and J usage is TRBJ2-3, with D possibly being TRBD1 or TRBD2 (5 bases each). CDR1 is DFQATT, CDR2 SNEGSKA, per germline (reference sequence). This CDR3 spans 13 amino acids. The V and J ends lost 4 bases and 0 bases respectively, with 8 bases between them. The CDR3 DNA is TGCAGTGCTAATGGGGGAAGCACAGATACGCAGTATTTT. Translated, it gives CSANGGSTDTQYF.

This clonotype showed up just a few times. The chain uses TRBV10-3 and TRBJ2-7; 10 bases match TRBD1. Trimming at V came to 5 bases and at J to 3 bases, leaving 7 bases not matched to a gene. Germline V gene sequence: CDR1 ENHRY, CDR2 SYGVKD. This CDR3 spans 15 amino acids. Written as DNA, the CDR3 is TGTGCCATCAGTCAGCAGGACAGGGGGAACTACGAGCAGTACTTC. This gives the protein CAISQQDRGNYEQYF.